These T cell receptor beta chains were read from a single sample in a study of cytomegalovirus exposure and HLA in healthy donors. The table came from immunoSEQ multiplex PCR; TCRdb's copy has only in-frame clones and leaves some out. The sample holds about 240,000 clones; 70% to 90% are singletons and the top ten take under 8%. Specimen: PBMCs. These receptors were obtained from a woman in her fifties or sixties in good health and CMV-seropositive. The CDR3 runs from the conserved cysteine through the conserved F or W. Each record gives: clone size, V gene, D gene, J gene, CDR3 protein, CDR3 DNA. D genes are given only for firm matches. Some rows mark clone size as missing; the rest say once, few, many or name a class of expanded clone.

size: -; V: TRBV9; D: -; J: TRBJ1-2; CDR3: CASSASPGMGPYGYTF; DNA: TGTGCCAGCAGCGCCTCGCCGGGAATGGGTCCCTATGGCTACACCTTC
size: -; V: TRBV27; D: TRBD1; J: TRBJ2-2; CDR3: CASSSPTGVLTGELFF; DNA: TGTGCCAGCAGTTCCCCGACAGGGGTTCTCACCGGGGAGCTGTTTTTT
size: -; V: TRBV11-1; D: TRBD2; J: TRBJ2-7; CDR3: CASSLSTGTSGYEQYF; DNA: TGTGCCAGCAGCTTATCGACCGGGACTAGCGGCTACGAGCAGTACTTC
size: -; V: TRBV25-1; D: TRBD2; J: TRBJ2-2; CDR3: CASSGSVRAGTGELFF; DNA: TGTGCCAGCAGTGGTAGCGTCCGAGCGGGAACCGGGGAGCTGTTTTTT
size: few; V: TRBV7-2; D: -; J: TRBJ2-1; CDR3: CASSSRLFIEQFF; DNA: TGTGCCAGCAGCTCCCGACTATTCATTGAGCAGTTCTTC
size: -; V: TRBV6-1; D: -; J: TRBJ1-3; CDR3: CASSEDSGYGNTIYF; DNA: TGTGCCAGCAGTGAAGATTCAGGGTACGGAAACACCATATATTTT
size: once; V: TRBV28; D: -; J: TRBJ2-7; CDR3: CASSLGRTYEQYF; DNA: TGTGCCAGCAGCCTGGGGCGGACCTACGAGCAGTACTTC
size: -; V: TRBV12-5; D: -; J: TRBJ1-1; CDR3: CASGLVAGLAFF; DNA: TGTGCTAGTGGTTTGGTTGCAGGTTTAGCTTTCTTT
size: -; V: TRBV30; D: -; J: TRBJ1-5; CDR3: CAWSVRGFHSNQPQHF; DNA: TGTGCCTGGAGTGTACGGGGTTTTCATAGCAATCAGCCCCAGCATTTT
size: once; V: TRBV7-3; D: TRBD1; J: TRBJ2-5; CDR3: CASSLRQGARETQYF; DNA: TGTGCCAGCAGCCTAAGACAGGGGGCAAGAGAGACCCAGTACTTC
size: -; V: TRBV19; D: -; J: TRBJ1-1; CDR3: CASRKTETEAFF; DNA: TGTGCCAGTCGTAAGACAGAAACTGAAGCTTTCTTT
size: -; V: TRBV5-4; D: -; J: TRBJ1-3; CDR3: CASSLSGSNTIYF; DNA: TGTGCCAGCAGCTTGTCAGGGTCAAACACCATATATTTT
size: few; V: TRBV7-3; D: -; J: TRBJ1-1; CDR3: CASSPRALNTEAFF; DNA: TGTGCCAGCAGCCCGCGCGCATTGAACACTGAAGCTTTCTTT
size: -; V: TRBV6-1; D: TRBD2; J: TRBJ2-2; CDR3: CASKRAGDGGELFF; DNA: TGTGCCAGCAAGAGGGCGGGAGATGGCGGGGAGCTGTTTTTT
size: -; V: TRBV28; D: -; J: TRBJ2-5; CDR3: CASSLRRETQYF; DNA: TGTGCCAGCAGTTTGAGGAGGGAGACCCAGTACTTC
size: -; V: TRBV5-6; D: -; J: TRBJ2-7; CDR3: CASSYNYEQYF; DNA: TGTGCCAGCAGCTACAACTACGAGCAGTACTTC
size: -; V: TRBV6-1; D: TRBD2; J: TRBJ2-3; CDR3: CASSGRGTSGATTDTQYF; DNA: TGTGCCAGCAGTGGGAGGGGGACTAGCGGGGCAACCACAGATACGCAGTATTTT
size: -; V: TRBV4-1; D: TRBD1; J: TRBJ2-7; CDR3: CASSQEGTGGSGEQYF; DNA: TGCGCCAGCAGCCAAGAGGGGACAGGGGGCAGTGGGGAGCAGTACTTC
size: -; V: TRBV7-6; D: TRBD2; J: TRBJ2-3; CDR3: CASSLGTSGMQYF; DNA: TGTGCCAGCAGCTTGGGGACTAGCGGGATGCAGTATTTT
size: -; V: TRBV19; D: TRBD1; J: TRBJ2-7; CDR3: CASSMRQGGEQYF; DNA: TGTGCCAGTAGTATGCGACAGGGCGGCGAGCAGTACTTC
size: -; V: TRBV7-3; D: TRBD1; J: TRBJ2-3; CDR3: CASSPTGGVRSTDTQYF; DNA: TGTGCCAGCAGCCCGACAGGGGGTGTTCGTAGCACAGATACGCAGTATTTT
size: -; V: TRBV28; D: -; J: TRBJ1-3; CDR3: CASRQGVSGNTIYF; DNA: TGTGCCAGCAGGCAAGGGGTATCTGGAAACACCATATATTTT
size: -; V: TRBV20-1; D: -; J: TRBJ2-5; CDR3: CSAFKETQYF; DNA: TGCAGTGCTTTTAAAGAGACCCAGTACTTC
size: -; V: TRBV2; D: -; J: TRBJ1-3; CDR3: CASSQQGLGSGNTIYF; DNA: TGTGCCAGCAGTCAACAGGGATTGGGCTCTGGAAACACCATATATTTT
size: -; V: TRBV29-1; D: TRBD2; J: TRBJ2-2; CDR3: CSVEWLAGGSTGELFF; DNA: TGCAGCGTCGAATGGCTAGCGGGAGGGTCGACCGGGGAGCTGTTTTTT
size: few; V: TRBV15; D: -; J: TRBJ2-7; CDR3: CATSFRGIDEQYF; DNA: TGTGCCACCAGCTTCAGGGGAATAGACGAGCAGTACTTC
size: -; V: TRBV27; D: -; J: TRBJ2-7; CDR3: CASSLAQGKYSEQYF; DNA: TGTGCCAGCAGCCTCGCCCAGGGTAAATATTCCGAGCAGTACTTC
size: -; V: TRBV30; D: TRBD1; J: TRBJ2-1; CDR3: CAWRFPGQPWFF; DNA: TGTGCCTGGAGATTCCCGGGACAGCCATGGTTCTTC
size: -; V: TRBV4-1; D: -; J: TRBJ2-7; CDR3: CASSQDEGGGPYEQYF; DNA: TGCGCCAGCAGCCAAGATGAGGGCGGGGGCCCCTACGAGCAGTACTTC
size: -; V: TRBV7-9; D: TRBD2; J: TRBJ2-1; CDR3: CASSLSRTSGYNEQFF; DNA: TGTGCCAGCAGCTTATCACGGACTAGCGGCTACAATGAGCAGTTCTTC
size: -; V: TRBV14; D: -; J: TRBJ1-2; CDR3: CASSLQGIYGYTF; DNA: TGTGCCAGCAGCCTACAGGGAATCTATGGCTACACCTTC
size: -; V: TRBV5-8; D: -; J: TRBJ2-3; CDR3: CASSLGAGGTDTQYF; DNA: TGTGCCAGCAGCTTGGGGGCAGGGGGCACAGATACGCAGTATTTT
size: -; V: TRBV6-6; D: TRBD2; J: TRBJ2-3; CDR3: CASSTGLAGAQYF; DNA: TGTGCCAGCAGCACAGGACTAGCGGGGGCGCAGTATTTT
size: -; V: TRBV5-4; D: TRBD2; J: TRBJ2-7; CDR3: CASSSGLAGGLDEQYF; DNA: TGTGCCAGCAGCTCGGGACTAGCGGGAGGATTAGACGAGCAGTACTTC
size: -; V: TRBV9; D: -; J: TRBJ1-1; CDR3: CASSPTPGSPEGAFF; DNA: TGTGCCAGCAGCCCCACCCCCGGGTCACCTGAGGGAGCTTTCTTT
size: -; V: TRBV12-5; D: -; J: TRBJ1-3; CDR3: CASAHGGTSSGNTIYF; DNA: TGTGCTAGTGCCCACGGGGGGACAAGCTCTGGAAACACCATATATTTT
size: -; V: TRBV2; D: TRBD1; J: TRBJ1-1; CDR3: CASQKTGENTEAFF; DNA: TGTGCCAGCCAAAAGACAGGGGAGAACACTGAAGCTTTCTTT
size: -; V: TRBV28; D: -; J: TRBJ1-3; CDR3: CASSPTLYSGNTIYF; DNA: TGTGCCAGCAGTCCGACTCTATACTCTGGAAACACCATATATTTT
size: -; V: TRBV25-1; D: TRBD2; J: TRBJ2-7; CDR3: CASSASGTISYEQYF; DNA: TGTGCCAGCAGTGCGTCCGGGACTATCTCCTACGAGCAGTACTTC
size: -; V: TRBV5-1; D: TRBD2; J: TRBJ2-3; CDR3: CASGKALSGGATDTQYF; DNA: TGCGCCAGCGGGAAGGCACTTAGCGGGGGGGCCACAGATACGCAGTATTTT